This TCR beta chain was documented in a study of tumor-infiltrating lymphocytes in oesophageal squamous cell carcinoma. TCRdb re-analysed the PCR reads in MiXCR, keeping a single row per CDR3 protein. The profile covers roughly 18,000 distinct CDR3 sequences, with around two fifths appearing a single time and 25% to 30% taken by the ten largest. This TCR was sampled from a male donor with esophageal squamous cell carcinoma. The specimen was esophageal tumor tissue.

The CDR3 protein is CASSFGQGGEQYF. The CDR3 DNA reads as TGTGCCAGCAGCTTTGGACAGGGGGGGGAGCAGTACTTC. The chain recombines TRBV7-8 with TRBJ2-6; 10 bases are shared with TRBD1. The J call is doubtful: the DNA matches TRBJ2-7 better. The CDR3 is made up of 13 amino acids. Per germline, CDR1 SGHVS and CDR2 FQNEAQ.